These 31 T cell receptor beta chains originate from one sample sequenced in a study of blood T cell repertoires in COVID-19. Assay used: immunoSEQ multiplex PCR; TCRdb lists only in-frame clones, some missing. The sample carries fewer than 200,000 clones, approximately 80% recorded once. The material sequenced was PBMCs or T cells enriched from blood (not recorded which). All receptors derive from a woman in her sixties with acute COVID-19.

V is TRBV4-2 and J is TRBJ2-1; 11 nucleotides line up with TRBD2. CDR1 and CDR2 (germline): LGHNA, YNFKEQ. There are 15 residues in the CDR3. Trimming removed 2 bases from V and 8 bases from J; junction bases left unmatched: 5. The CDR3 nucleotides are TGTGCCAGCAGCCAACTTAGCGGGAGGGCCCATGAGCAGTTCTTC. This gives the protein CASSQLSGRAHEQFF.

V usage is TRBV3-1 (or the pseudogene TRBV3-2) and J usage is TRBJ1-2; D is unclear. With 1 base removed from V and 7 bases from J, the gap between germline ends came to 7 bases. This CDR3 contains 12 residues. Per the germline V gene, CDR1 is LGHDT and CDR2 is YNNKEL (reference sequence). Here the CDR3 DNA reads TGTGCCAGCAGCCAAGTTGCAGGTGGCTACACCTTC. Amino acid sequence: CASSQVAGGYTF.

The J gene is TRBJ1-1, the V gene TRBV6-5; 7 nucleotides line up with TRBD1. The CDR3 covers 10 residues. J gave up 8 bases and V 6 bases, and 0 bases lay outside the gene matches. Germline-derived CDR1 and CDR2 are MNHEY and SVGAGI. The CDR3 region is CASRDREAFF. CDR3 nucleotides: TGTGCCAGCAGGGACAGGGAAGCTTTCTTT.

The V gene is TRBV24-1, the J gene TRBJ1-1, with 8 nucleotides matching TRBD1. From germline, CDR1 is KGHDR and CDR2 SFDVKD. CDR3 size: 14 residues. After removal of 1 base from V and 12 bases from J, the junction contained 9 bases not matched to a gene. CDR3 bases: TGTGCCACCAGTGATTTCGGGACAGGAGGCGTCACTTTCTTT. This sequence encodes CATSDFGTGGVTFF.

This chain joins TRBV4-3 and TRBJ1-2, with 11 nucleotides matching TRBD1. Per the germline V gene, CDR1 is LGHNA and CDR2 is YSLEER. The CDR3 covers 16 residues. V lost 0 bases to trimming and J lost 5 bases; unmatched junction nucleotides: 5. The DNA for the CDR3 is TGCGCCAGCAGCCAAGATGGGACAGGGGGAGAATATGGCTACACCTTC. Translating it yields CASSQDGTGGEYGYTF.

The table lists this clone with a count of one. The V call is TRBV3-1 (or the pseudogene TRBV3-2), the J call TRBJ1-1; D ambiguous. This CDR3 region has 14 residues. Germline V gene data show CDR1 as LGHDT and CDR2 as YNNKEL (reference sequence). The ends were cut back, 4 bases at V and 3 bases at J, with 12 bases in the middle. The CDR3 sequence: CASSLSWRDTEAFF. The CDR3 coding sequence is TGTGCCAGCAGCCTAAGTTGGAGAGACACTGAAGCTTTCTTT.

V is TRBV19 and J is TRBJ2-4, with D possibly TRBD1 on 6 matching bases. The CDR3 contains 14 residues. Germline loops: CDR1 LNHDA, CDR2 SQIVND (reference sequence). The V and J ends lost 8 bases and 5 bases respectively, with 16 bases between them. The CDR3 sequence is CASQPGVDENIQYF. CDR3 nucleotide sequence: TGTGCCAGTCAGCCAGGGGTTGATGAAAACATTCAGTACTTC.

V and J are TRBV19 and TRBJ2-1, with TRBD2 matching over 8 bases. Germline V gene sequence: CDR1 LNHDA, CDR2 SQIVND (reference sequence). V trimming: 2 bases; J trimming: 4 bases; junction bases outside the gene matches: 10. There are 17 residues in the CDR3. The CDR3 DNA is TGTGCCAGTAGTATAACGTCAACGGGGGGGATATACAATGAGCAGTTCTTC. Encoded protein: CASSITSTGGIYNEQFF.

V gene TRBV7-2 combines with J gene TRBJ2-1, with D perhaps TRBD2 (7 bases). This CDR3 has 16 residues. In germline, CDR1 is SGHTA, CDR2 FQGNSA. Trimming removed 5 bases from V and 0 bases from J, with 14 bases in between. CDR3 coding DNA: TGTGCCAGCAGCCTATGGGGGGGGGCCTCCTACAATGAGCAGTTCTTC. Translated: CASSLWGGASYNEQFF.

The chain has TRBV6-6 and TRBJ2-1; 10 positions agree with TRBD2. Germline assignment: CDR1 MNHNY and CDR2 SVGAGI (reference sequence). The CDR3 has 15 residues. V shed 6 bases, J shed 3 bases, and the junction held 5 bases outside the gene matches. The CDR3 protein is CASSLAGESYNEQFF. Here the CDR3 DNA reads TGTGCCAGCAGCCTAGCGGGAGAGAGCTACAATGAGCAGTTCTTC.

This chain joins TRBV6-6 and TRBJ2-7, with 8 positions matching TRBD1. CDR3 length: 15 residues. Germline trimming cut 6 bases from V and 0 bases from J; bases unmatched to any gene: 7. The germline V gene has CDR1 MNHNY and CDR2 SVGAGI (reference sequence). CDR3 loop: CASSSQGTGSYEQYV. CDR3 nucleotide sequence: TGTGCCAGCAGCTCCCAAGGGACAGGCTCCTACGAGCAGTACGTC.

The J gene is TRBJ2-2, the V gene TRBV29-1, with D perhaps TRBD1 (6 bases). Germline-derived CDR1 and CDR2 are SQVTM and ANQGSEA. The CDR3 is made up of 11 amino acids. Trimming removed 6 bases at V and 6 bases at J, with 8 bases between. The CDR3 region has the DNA TGCAGCGTGCAGGGGCCCGGGGAGCTGTTTTTT. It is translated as CSVQGPGELFF.

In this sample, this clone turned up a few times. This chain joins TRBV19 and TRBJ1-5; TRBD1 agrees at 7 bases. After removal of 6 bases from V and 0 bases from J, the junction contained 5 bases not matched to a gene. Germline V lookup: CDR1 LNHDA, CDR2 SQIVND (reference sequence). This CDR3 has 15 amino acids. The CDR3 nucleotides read TGTGCCAGTAGGGAGTACAGGGGTAGCAATCAGCCCCAGCATTTT. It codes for CASREYRGSNQPQHF.

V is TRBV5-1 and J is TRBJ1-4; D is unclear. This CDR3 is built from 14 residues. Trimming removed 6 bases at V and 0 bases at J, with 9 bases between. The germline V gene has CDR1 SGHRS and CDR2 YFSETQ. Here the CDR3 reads CASMGGATNEKLFF. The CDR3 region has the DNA TGCGCCAGCATGGGCGGGGCAACTAATGAAAAACTGTTTTTT.

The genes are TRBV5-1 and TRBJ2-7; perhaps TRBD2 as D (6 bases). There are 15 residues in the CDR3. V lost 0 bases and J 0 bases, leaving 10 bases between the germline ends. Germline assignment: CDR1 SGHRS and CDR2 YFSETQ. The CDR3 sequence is CASSLGAGSSYEQYF. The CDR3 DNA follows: TGCGCCAGCAGCTTGGGTGCGGGAAGCTCCTACGAGCAGTACTTC. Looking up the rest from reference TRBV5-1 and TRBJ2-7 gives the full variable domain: KAGVTQTPRYLIKTRGQQVTLSCSPISGHRSVSWYQQTPGQGLQFLFEYFSETQRNKGNFPGRFSGRQFSNSRSEMNVSTLELGDSALYLCASSLGAGSSYEQYFGPGTRLTVT.

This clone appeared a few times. The CDR3 nucleotides are TGCGCCAGCAGCCAAACCGACAGGTACAATGAGCAGTTCTTC. Protein sequence: CASSQTDRYNEQFF. The V gene is TRBV4-3, the J gene TRBJ2-1; a possible D gene is TRBD1 (6 bases). The CDR3 has 14 amino acids. Germline CDR1 and CDR2: LGHNA and YSLEER. The V end was cut by 2 bases, the J end by 4 bases, with 9 bases between.

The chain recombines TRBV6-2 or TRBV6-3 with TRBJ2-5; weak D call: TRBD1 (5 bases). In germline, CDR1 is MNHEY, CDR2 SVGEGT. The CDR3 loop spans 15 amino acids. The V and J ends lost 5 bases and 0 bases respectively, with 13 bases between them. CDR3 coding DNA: TGTGCCAGCAGTAACATAAGGGGCTACCAAGAGACCCAGTACTTC. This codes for CASSNIRGYQETQYF.

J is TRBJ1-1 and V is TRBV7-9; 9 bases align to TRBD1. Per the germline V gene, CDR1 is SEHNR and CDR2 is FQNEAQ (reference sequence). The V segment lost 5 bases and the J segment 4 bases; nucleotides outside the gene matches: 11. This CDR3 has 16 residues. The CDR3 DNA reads TGTGCCAGCAGCCACAGACAGGGGGGAGGTGGCACTGAAGCTTTCTTT. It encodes CASSHRQGGGGTEAFF.

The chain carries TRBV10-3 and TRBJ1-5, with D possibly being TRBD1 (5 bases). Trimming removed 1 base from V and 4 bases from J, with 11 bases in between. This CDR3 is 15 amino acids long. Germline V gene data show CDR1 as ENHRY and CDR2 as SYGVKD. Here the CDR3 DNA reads TGTGCCATCAGTGAGTTGGGGGGTAATAATCAGCCCCAGCATTTT. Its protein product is CAISELGGNNQPQHF.

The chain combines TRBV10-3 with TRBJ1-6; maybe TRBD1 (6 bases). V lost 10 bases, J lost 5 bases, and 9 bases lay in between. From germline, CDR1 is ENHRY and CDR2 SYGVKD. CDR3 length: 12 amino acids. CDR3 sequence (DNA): TGTGCCACCCGACAGGATAATTCACCCCTCCACTTT. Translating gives CATRQDNSPLHF.

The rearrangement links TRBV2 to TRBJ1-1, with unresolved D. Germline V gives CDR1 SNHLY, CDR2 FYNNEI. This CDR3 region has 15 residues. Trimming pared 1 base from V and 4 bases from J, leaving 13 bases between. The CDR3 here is CASSEGSSVGTEAFF. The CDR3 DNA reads TGTGCCAGCAGTGAAGGGAGTAGCGTAGGCACTGAAGCTTTCTTT.

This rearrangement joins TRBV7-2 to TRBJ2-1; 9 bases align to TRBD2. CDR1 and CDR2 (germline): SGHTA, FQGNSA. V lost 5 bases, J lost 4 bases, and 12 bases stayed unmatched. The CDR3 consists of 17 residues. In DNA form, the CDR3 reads TGTGCCAGCAGCCCCTTGGGCGGGGGGGTAGGGTACAATGAGCAGTTCTTC. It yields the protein CASSPLGGGVGYNEQFF.

The CDR3 is CSVVLAGATGELFF. As DNA, the CDR3 is TGCAGCGTTGTCCTAGCGGGAGCCACCGGGGAGCTGTTTTTT. The chain has TRBV29-1 and TRBJ2-2; the match to TRBD2 covers 10 bases. CDR1 is SQVTM and CDR2 is ANQGSEA in the germline V gene. The J segment lost 4 bases and the V segment lost 4 bases, leaving 3 bases of the junction unmatched. The CDR3 is 14 residues long.

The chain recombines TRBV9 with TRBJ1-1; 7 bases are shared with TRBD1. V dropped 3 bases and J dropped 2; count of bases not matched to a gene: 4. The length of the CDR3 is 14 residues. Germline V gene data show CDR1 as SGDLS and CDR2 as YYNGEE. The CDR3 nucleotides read TGTGCCAGCAGCGCGGACAGGATCAACACTGAAGCTTTCTTT. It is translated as CASSADRINTEAFF.

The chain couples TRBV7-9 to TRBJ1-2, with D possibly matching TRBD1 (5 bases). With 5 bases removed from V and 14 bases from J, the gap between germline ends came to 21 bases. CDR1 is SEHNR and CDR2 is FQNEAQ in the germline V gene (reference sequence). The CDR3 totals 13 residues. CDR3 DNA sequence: TGTGCCAGCAGCCTCAGCAGGGACTCTGCATGGACCTTC. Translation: CASSLSRDSAWTF. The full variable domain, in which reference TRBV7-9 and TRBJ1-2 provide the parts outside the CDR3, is DTGVSQNPRHKITKRGQNVTFRCDPISEHNRLYWYRQTLGQGPEFLTYFQNEAQLEKSRLLSDRFSAERPKGSFSTLEIQRTEQGDSAMYLCASSLSRDSAWTFGSGTRLTVV.

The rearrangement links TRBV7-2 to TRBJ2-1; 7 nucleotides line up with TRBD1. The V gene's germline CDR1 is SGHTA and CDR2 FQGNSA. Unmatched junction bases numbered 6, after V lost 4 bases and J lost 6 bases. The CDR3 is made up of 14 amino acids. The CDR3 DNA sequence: TGTGCCAGCAGCTCCACCCGACAGGGCAATGAGCAGTTCTTC. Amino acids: CASSSTRQGNEQFF.

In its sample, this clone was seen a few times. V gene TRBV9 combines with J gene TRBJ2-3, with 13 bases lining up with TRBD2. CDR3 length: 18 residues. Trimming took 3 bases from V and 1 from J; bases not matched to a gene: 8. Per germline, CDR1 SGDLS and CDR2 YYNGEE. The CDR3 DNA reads TGTGCCAGCAGCGGCGAACTAGCGGGGGGGTTCGGCACAGATACGCAGTATTTT. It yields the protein CASSGELAGGFGTDTQYF.

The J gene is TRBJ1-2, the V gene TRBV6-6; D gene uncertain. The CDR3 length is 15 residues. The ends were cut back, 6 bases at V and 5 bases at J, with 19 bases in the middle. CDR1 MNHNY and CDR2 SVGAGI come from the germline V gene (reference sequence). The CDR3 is CASRTDGVVGYGYTF. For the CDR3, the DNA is TGTGCCAGCAGGACCGATGGAGTCGTCGGGTATGGCTACACCTTC.

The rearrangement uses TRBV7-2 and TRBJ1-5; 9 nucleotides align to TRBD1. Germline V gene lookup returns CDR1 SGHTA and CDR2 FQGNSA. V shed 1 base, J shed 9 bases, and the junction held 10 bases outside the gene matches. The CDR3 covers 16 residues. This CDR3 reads CASSLVGGTGLRPQHF. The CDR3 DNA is TGTGCCAGCAGCTTAGTGGGCGGGACAGGGTTAAGGCCCCAGCATTTT.

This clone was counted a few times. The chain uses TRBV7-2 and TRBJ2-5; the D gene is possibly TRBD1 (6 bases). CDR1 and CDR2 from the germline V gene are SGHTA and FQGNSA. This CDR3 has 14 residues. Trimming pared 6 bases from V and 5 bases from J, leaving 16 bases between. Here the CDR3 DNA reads TGTGCCAGCAGTTCCGGGGCAGGGGAGGAGACCCAGTACTTC. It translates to CASSSGAGEETQYF.

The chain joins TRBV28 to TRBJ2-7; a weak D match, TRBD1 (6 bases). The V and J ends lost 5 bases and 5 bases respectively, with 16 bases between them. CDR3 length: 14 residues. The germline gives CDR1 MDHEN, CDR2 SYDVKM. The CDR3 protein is CASSIIGGRNEQYV. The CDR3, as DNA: TGTGCCAGCAGTATTATTGGGGGCAGGAACGAGCAGTACGTC.